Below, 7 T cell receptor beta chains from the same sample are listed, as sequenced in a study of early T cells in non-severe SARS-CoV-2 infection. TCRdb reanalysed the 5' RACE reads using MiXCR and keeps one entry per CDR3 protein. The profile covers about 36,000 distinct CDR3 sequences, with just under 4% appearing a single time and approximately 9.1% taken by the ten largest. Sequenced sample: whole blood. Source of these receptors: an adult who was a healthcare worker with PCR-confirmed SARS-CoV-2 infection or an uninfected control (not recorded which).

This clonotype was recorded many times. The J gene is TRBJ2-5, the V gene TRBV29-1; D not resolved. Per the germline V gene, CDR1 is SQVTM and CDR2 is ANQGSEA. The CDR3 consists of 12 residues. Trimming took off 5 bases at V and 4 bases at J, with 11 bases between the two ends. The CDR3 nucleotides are TGCAGCGTTCACCCAGGAGCAGAGACCCAGTACTTC. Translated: CSVHPGAETQYF.

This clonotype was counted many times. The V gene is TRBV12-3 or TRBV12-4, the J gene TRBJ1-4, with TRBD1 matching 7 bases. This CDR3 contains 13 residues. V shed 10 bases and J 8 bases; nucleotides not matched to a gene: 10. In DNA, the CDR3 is TGTGCCATCAGGAAGGGGGCCGGGGAAAAACTGTTTTTT. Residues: CAIRKGAGEKLFF.

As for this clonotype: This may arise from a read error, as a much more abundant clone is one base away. CDR3 amino acids: CVTLGAGSGGYTF. The CDR3, as DNA: TGTGTCACCTTGGGGGCAGGGAGTGGAGGCTACACCTTC. This chain connects TRBV27 to TRBJ1-2, with a tentative D call TRBD1 (6 bases). The CDR3 has 13 amino acids. Germline loops: CDR1 MNHEY, CDR2 SMNVEV (reference sequence).

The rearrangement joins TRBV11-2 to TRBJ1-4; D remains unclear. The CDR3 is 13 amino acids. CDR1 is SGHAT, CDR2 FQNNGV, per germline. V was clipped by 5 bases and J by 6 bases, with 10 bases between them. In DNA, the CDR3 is TGTGCCAGCAGCCCAGGTGTCTATGAAAAACTGTTTTTT. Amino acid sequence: CASSPGVYEKLFF.

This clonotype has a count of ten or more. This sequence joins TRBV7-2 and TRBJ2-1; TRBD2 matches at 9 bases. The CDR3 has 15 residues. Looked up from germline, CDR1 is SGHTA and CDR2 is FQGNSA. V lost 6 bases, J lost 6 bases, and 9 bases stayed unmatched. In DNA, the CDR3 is TGTGCCAGCAGACCAATCAGGCGGGAGGGCAATGAGCAGTTCTTC. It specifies CASRPIRREGNEQFF.

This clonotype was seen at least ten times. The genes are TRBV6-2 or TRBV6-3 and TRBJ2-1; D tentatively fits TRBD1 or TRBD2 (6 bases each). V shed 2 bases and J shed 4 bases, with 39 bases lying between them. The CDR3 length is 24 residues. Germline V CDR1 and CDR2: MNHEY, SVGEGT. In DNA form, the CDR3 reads TGTGCCAGCAGTTACCCACTAACGGGACACTTCGGAGGGCGTCAGAGAAGCGGATACAATGAGCAGTTCTTC. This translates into CASSYPLTGHFGGRQRSGYNEQFF.

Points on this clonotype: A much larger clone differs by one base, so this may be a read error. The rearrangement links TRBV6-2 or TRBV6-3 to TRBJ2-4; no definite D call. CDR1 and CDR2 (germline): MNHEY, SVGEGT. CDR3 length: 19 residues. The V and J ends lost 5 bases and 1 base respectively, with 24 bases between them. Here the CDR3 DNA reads TGTGCCAGCAGTCCAACCAGCCTACAGTGCCGGGTGGCCAAAAACATTCAGTACTTC. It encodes CASSPTSLQCRVAKNIQYF.